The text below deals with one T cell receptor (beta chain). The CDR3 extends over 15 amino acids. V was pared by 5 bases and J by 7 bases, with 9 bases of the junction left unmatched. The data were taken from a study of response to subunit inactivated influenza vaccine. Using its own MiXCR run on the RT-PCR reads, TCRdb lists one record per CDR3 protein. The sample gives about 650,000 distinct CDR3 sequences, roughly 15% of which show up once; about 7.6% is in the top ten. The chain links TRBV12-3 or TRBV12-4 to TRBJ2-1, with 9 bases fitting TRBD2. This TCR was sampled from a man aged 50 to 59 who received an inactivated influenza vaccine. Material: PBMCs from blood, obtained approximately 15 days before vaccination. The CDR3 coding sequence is TGTGCCAGCAGTCCCAGGCGGGAGGGCCCGAATGAGCAGTTCTTC. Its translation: CASSPRREGPNEQFF.